This T cell receptor (beta chain) appears in the sequencing data of a study of CD8 T cells in Susac syndrome (dated by TCRdb to between 2018 and 2021). Concerning the study at large: The study used repertoire sequencing to test whether antigen drove CD8+ T cell activation and differentiation in Susac syndrome. CD8+ T cell repertoire clonality was compared between 11 to 12 healthy donors, approximately 14 Susac syndrome patients and approximately 16 multiple sclerosis patients.

Peripheral blood CD8+ and CD4+ T cells from healthy donors, Susac syndrome patients and multiple sclerosis patients were profiled by high-throughput TCR beta sequencing. The healthy donors served as controls matched for age and sex. CD8+ TEMRA cells were enriched by FACS, while bulk CD8+ and CD4+ T cells were purified by magnetic negative isolation. Blood was drawn into EDTA tubes, processed within 24 hours, and PBMCs were isolated by density gradient centrifugation. PBMCs intended for TCR sequencing were cryopreserved in liquid nitrogen and were subsequently thawed in a 37 degrees C water bath. Purity of sorted or isolated CD4+, CD8+ and CD8+ TEMRA cells was at least 90%. From the cysteine through the phenylalanine, the CDR3 covers 13 amino acids. Only the CDR3 portion is preserved as DNA: 39 bases, with reading frame beginning at the first base. Trimming costs V 10 bases and J 3 bases, and their ends lie 15 bases apart. CDR1 and CDR2 are read off the germline V gene as MNHEY and SVGEGT.

RNA was extracted with the RNeasy kit and roughly 0.5 to 1 ug was reverse transcribed using random hexamers. The immunoSEQ multiplex PCR assay, which covers 54 Vbeta and 13 Jbeta segments, was used to amplify TCR beta CDR3 regions. Bias from PCR amplification was corrected by using a synthetic template baseline for primer optimization and for computational correction. For the original study's pipeline: Reads were annotated to V, D and J genes per IMGT and analyzed with immunoSEQ Analyzer, keeping only productive sequences. Clonality was calculated as one minus the Shannon entropy normalized by log2 of the number of productive unique sequences. Public and private clones were assessed among the 100 most prevalent clones of each patient and control. A clone was defined as Susac-specific if it was absent from the healthy and MS cohorts, from some 980 published viral clones and from other ImmuneACCESS disease sequences. TCRdb reran the public reads through fastp at Q25 and MiXCR, keeping productive beta chains. Each record represents a unique CDR3 protein, reported with the most common genes and DNA among its rows. TCRdb, rather than the study authors, made the V and J calls. This sample comprises about 140,000 distinct CDR3 sequences, approximately 93% of them detected only once. The ten largest account for about 0.26% of the sample.

The paper's findings and limits, for the study overall: The TCR sequencing and HLA analysis was acknowledged to have included a relatively small number of individuals.

With respect to this clonotype: Its antigen is not yet known. No quality values exist for individual bases; no much larger clone is one base distant.

This TCR derives from a human donor in good health. The material sequenced was CD8+ T cells from PBMCs. The rearrangement joined TRBV6-2 or TRBV6-3 to TRBJ1-2; matching of 6 bases hints at TRBD1 as the D gene. The nucleotide sequence reads as follows: TGTGCCATCTGGACGCCAGGGGACTATGGCTACACCTTC. The encoded protein is CAIWTPGDYGYTF.